The clone carrying this TCR beta chain was seen only a few times. Its cognate antigen is unknown. Only in-frame clones appear in the TCRdb table, and some are missing; sequencing was by immunoSEQ multiplex PCR. Here the sample spans about 9,900 clones, around 40% being singletons. The CDR3 is 15 amino acids. Trimming removed 7 bases from V and 7 bases from J, with 19 bases in between. Germline assignment: CDR1 SEHNR and CDR2 FQNEAQ (reference sequence). This entry is derived from a study of siplizumab effects on memory and regulatory T cells. For the study at large: The pairing of mixed lymphocyte reactions set siplizumab at about 1 ug/mL against the absence of drug.

Findings and caveats of the study: In the presence of siplizumab, alloreactive sequences traceable to unstimulated CD4+ memory cells were significantly reduced. Greater diversity than memory cells seemed evident in naive T cells, which also appeared to be major alloresponse contributors.

The mixed lymphocyte reaction cells were held in coculture (37°C) for approximately 6 days. CFSE-labelled responders and Violet Dye-labelled stimulators, both PBMCs, were mixed 1:1. This chain connects TRBV7-9 to TRBJ1-4; no clear D. This TCR came from a human donor in good health; the cells came from an allogeneic mixed lymphocyte reaction. Sequenced sample: CFSE-low (dividing) CD4+ T cells sorted from an allogeneic mixed lymphocyte reaction. CDR3 DNA: TGTGCCAGCACCATAACCTTGGGGAAAAGTGAAAAACTGTTTTTT. Amino acid sequence: CASTITLGKSEKLFF. The full variable domain, with the rest looked up from reference TRBV7-9 and TRBJ1-4, is DTGVSQNPRHKITKRGQNVTFRCDPISEHNRLYWYRQTLGQGPEFLTYFQNEAQLEKSRLLSDRFSAERPKGSFSTLEIQRTEQGDSAMYLCASTITLGKSEKLFFGSGTQLSVL.